This T cell receptor beta chain was captured by sequencing in a study of CD8 T cells in ankylosing spondylitis. Study results and caveats: Roughly eight highly homologous variants formed a TCR beta motif that appeared characteristic of ankylosing spondylitis blood. Both synovial fluid and blood in reactive arthritis had previously been reported to carry some motif variants. Significant enrichment of disease-linked clones was reportedly seen in matched ankylosing spondylitis synovial fluid.

Scientists made TCR beta libraries using quantitative 5'-RACE with molecular barcodes. TCRdb re-derived calls from the 5' RACE reads in MiXCR, one entry per CDR3 protein. The sample lists roughly 130,000 distinct CDR3 sequences, roughly 8.4% seen once, with approximately 6.8% in the top ten. This clonotype has a count of ten or more. Its antigen remains unidentified. CDR1 is SGHTA and CDR2 is FQGNSA in the germline V gene. V lost 8 bases and J lost 4, with 11 bases in between. The CDR3 runs to 12 residues. The rearrangement links TRBV7-2 to TRBJ1-2; tentative D call: TRBD1 (6 bases). The sequence was collected from a male donor with ankylosing spondylitis. What was sequenced was synovial fluid, either unsorted or a sorted T cell fraction (not recorded which). The CDR3: CASSGRGYGYTF. The CDR3 DNA follows: TGTGCCAGCTCAGGCAGGGGCTATGGCTACACCTTC.